This TCR beta chain is from a study of metastatic and nonmetastatic thyroid tumors. Many counts were recorded for this clone. Using MiXCR, TCRdb re-called clones from the PCR reads. The sample includes 30,000 to 40,000 clones, roughly 12% seen only once; the top ten take more than 9%. The CDR3 contains 14 residues. The V end lost 2 bases, the J end lost 2 bases, and 9 bases lay between the germline ends. Germline lookup yields CDR1 SGHDN and CDR2 FVKESK. The entire patient cohort was treatment-naive prior to thyroid surgery. The receptor comes from a female donor with papillary thyroid cancer or a benign thyroid nodule (not recorded which). Some clones in this sample may be carry-over from other donors' samples. Source material: blood. This rearrangement joins TRBV14 to TRBJ2-5; tentatively, D is TRBD2 (6 bases). This CDR3 is CASSQPSEQETQYF. CDR3 DNA: TGTGCCAGCAGCCAACCTAGCGAACAAGAGACCCAGTACTTC.